The subject of this entry is one T cell receptor beta chain. Its specificity is unknown. This entry is derived from a study of T cell responses to AZD1222 COVID-19 vaccine. Study-wide results and caveats: Compared with day 0, the breadth and depth of the Spike-specific TCR repertoire rose significantly after two doses of AZD1222. Only a handful of AZD1222 recipients were seropositive at baseline.

Assay: immunoSEQ multiplex PCR; the TCRdb copy retains only in-frame clones and omits some. The data show 150,000 to 200,000 clones, around 94% seen once. V lost 6 bases, J lost 3 bases, and 13 bases lay in between. The length of the CDR3 is 14 residues. CDR1 is MGHRA and CDR2 is YSYEKL in the germline V gene. The chain is built from TRBV4-1 and TRBJ2-3; D not certain. The receptor comes from an adult who received the AZD1222 COVID-19 vaccine. The sequences come from peripheral blood, collected 28 days after the second AZD1222 dose. The CDR3 DNA sequence: TGCGCCAGCAGGAGAGGAAGCTGGACAGATACGCAGTATTTT. Protein sequence: CASRRGSWTDTQYF.